Shown below are 13 T cell receptor beta chains from a single sample sequenced in a study of blood T cell repertoires in COVID-19. The method was immunoSEQ multiplex PCR; TCRdb's version includes in-frame clones alone and lacks a portion of them. The sample includes about 49,000 clones, more than 65% seen only once; the top ten take roughly 8.8%. The sequencing input was peripheral blood. Receptors were obtained from a woman in her sixties or seventies with acute or convalescent COVID-19.

This chain links TRBV5-1 with TRBJ2-7, with 7 bases fitting TRBD1. The CDR3 is 15 amino acids. From germline, CDR1 is SGHRS and CDR2 YFSETQ. Unmatched junction bases numbered 5, after V lost 0 bases and J lost 2 bases. Written as DNA, the CDR3 is TGCGCCAGCAGCTTGGGCCGACAGGGCGCCTACGAGCAGTACTTC. Translated: CASSLGRQGAYEQYF. The entire variable domain, with the rest obtained from reference TRBV5-1 and TRBJ2-7, is as follows: KAGVTQTPRYLIKTRGQQVTLSCSPISGHRSVSWYQQTPGQGLQFLFEYFSETQRNKGNFPGRFSGRQFSNSRSEMNVSTLELGDSALYLCASSLGRQGAYEQYFGPGTRLTVT.

This chain joins TRBV28 and TRBJ2-5; 7 bases are a match to TRBD2. Per the germline V gene, CDR1 is MDHEN and CDR2 is SYDVKM. The CDR3 consists of 14 residues. Losses at the gene ends were 6 bases for V and 4 bases for J; bases not matched to a gene: 8. The DNA of the CDR3 is TGTGCCAGCAGGGACGGGGGGAGCGGAGAGACCCAGTACTTC. This sequence encodes CASRDGGSGETQYF.

This clone was seen a handful of times. The chain is built from TRBV6-5 and TRBJ1-3, with a weak D call TRBD1 (6 bases). The germline gives CDR1 MNHEY, CDR2 SVGAGI. Deletions cut 2 bases from V and 0 bases from J, with 11 bases between. The CDR3 spans 16 residues. This CDR3 is CASSYGRGFSGNTIYF. The CDR3 nucleotides read TGTGCCAGCAGTTACGGCAGGGGATTCTCTGGAAACACCATATATTTT.

This sequence joins TRBV19 and TRBJ1-5; 7 bases map to TRBD1. Germline V gene data show CDR1 as LNHDA and CDR2 as SQIVND (reference sequence). The V segment lost 5 bases and the J segment 5 bases; nucleotides outside the gene matches: 9. The CDR3 covers 15 residues. The CDR3 here is CASSSTGKLYQPQHF. CDR3 bases: TGTGCCAGTAGTTCGACAGGGAAGCTATATCAGCCCCAGCATTTT. Full variable domain (missing parts from reference TRBV19 and TRBJ1-5): DGGITQSPKYLFRKEGQNVTLSCEQNLNHDAMYWYRQDPGQGLRLIYYSQIVNDFQKGDIAEGYSVSREKKESFPLTVTSAQKNPTAFYLCASSSTGKLYQPQHFGDGTRLSIL.

The chain links TRBV3-1 (or the pseudogene TRBV3-2) to TRBJ2-1; D is uncertain. V lost 0 bases to trimming and J lost 4 bases, with 10 bases between them. Germline loops: CDR1 LGHDT, CDR2 YNNKEL (reference sequence). This CDR3 is 15 amino acids long. CDR3 nucleotides: TGTGCCAGCAGCCAAGATACTAACTGGTACAATGAGCAGTTCTTC. This sequence encodes CASSQDTNWYNEQFF.

V and J are TRBV5-7 and TRBJ1-3, with TRBD1 matching 12 bases. TRBV5-7 is treated as an ORF (open reading frame) with a function not yet certain. Trimming took 2 bases from V and 2 from J; bases not matched to a gene: 11. This CDR3 spans 19 amino acids. CDR3 sequence reads: CASSFGTGGSWAPGNTIYF. CDR3 sequence (DNA): TGTGCCAGCAGCTTCGGGACAGGGGGCTCCTGGGCCCCTGGAAACACCATATATTTT.

This chain links TRBV29-1 with TRBJ2-7; a weak D match, TRBD1 (5 bases). In germline, CDR1 is SQVTM, CDR2 ANQGSEA. The CDR3 loop spans 12 amino acids. Trimming took off 4 bases at V and 5 bases at J, with 12 bases between the two ends. The CDR3 is CSVVQGVHEQYF. CDR3 bases: TGCAGCGTTGTGCAGGGCGTCCACGAGCAGTACTTC.

The chain links TRBV6-2 or TRBV6-3 to TRBJ1-1; 8 bases match TRBD1. V dropped 6 bases and J dropped 6; count of bases not matched to a gene: 12. The V gene's germline CDR1 is MNHEY and CDR2 SVGEGT. The CDR3 has 15 residues. For the CDR3, the DNA is TGTGCCAGCAGCTCAGGGGGCGCCGGGCTCCCTGAAGCTTTCTTT. This translates into CASSSGGAGLPEAFF.

The genes are TRBV11-2 and TRBJ1-1; 7 nucleotides match TRBD1. Germline-derived CDR1 and CDR2 are SGHAT and FQNNGV. The CDR3 length is 13 residues. The trim removed 5 bases at V and 4 bases at J, leaving 4 bases unmatched. CDR3 DNA sequence: TGTGCCAGCAGCCTCAGGGGGACCACTGAAGCTTTCTTT. This codes for CASSLRGTTEAFF. The full variable domain, with the rest looked up from reference TRBV11-2 and TRBJ1-1, is EAGVAQSPRYKIIEKRQSVAFWCNPISGHATLYWYQQILGQGPKLLIQFQNNGVVDDSQLPKDRFSAERLKGVDSTLKIQPAKLEDSAVYLCASSLRGTTEAFFGQGTRLTVV.

This sequence joins TRBV18 and TRBJ2-7; 8 positions match TRBD1. The CDR3 has 16 amino acids. CDR1 KGHSH and CDR2 LQKENI come from the germline V gene. The J segment lost 0 bases and the V segment lost 3 bases, leaving 7 bases of the junction unmatched. CDR3 coding DNA: TGTGCCAGCTCACCCCTCGCAGGGGGCAACTCCTACGAGCAGTACTTC. It codes for CASSPLAGGNSYEQYF.

The chain's CDR3 is CASSLEVAGPGDTQYF. The CDR3 bases are TGCGCCAGCAGCTTGGAAGTAGCGGGCCCCGGAGATACGCAGTATTTT. J is TRBJ2-3 and V is TRBV5-1, with TRBD2 matching over 7 bases. The germline CDR1 and CDR2 sequences are SGHRS and YFSETQ. CDR3 length equals 16 residues. V dropped 0 bases and J dropped 5; count of bases not matched to a gene: 9. Full variable domain (missing parts from reference TRBV5-1 and TRBJ2-3): KAGVTQTPRYLIKTRGQQVTLSCSPISGHRSVSWYQQTPGQGLQFLFEYFSETQRNKGNFPGRFSGRQFSNSRSEMNVSTLELGDSALYLCASSLEVAGPGDTQYFGPGTRLTVL.

This chain connects TRBV4-3 to TRBJ2-1; TRBD2 matches at 9 bases. The ends lost 2 bases at V and 3 bases at J; junction bases unmatched: 5. In germline, CDR1 is LGHNA, CDR2 YSLEER. This CDR3 contains 16 residues. CDR3 in amino acids: CASSQQAGGGYNEQFF. The CDR3 DNA reads as TGCGCCAGCAGCCAACAAGCGGGAGGAGGCTACAATGAGCAGTTCTTC.

This chain uses TRBV5-1 with TRBJ1-1; TRBD1 aligns across 7 bases. This CDR3 is built from 15 residues. V trimming: 2 bases; J trimming: 3 bases; junction bases outside the gene matches: 7. CDR1 and CDR2 (germline): SGHRS, YFSETQ. CDR3 nucleotide sequence: TGCGCCAGCAGCTTCTTTGGCAGGGGGGACACTGAAGCTTTCTTT. Its protein product is CASSFFGRGDTEAFF.